A selection of T cell receptor beta chains follows, all from one sample in a study of CD8+ T cells in alopecia areata. Clones were read by immunoSEQ multiplex PCR, and TCRdb kept only the in-frame ones, dropping some. Among about 140,000 clones listed, about 86% were seen once. The specimen was CD8+ T cells sorted from blood, collected at week 4, from a patient treated with tofacitinib. These receptor sequences come from a human donor with alopecia areata. CDR3s include the opening cysteine and the closing phenylalanine or tryptophan. The order of the fields is V gene, J gene, D gene, clone size, CDR3 DNA, CDR3 protein. The D gene is left open where the match is weak. The size field is filled for only some rows; it gives once, few, many or a size class.

v_call: TRBV27
j_call: TRBJ2-1
d_call: NA
clone_size: NA
cdr3_nt: TGTGCCAGCCCCTTGACGAACAATGAGCAGTTCTTC
cdr3_aa: CASPLTNNEQFF

v_call: TRBV7-2
j_call: TRBJ2-7
d_call: NA
clone_size: NA
cdr3_nt: TGTGCCAGCACCCCTGGGAGCTCCTACGAGCAGTACTTC
cdr3_aa: CASTPGSSYEQYF

v_call: TRBV27
j_call: TRBJ2-1
d_call: TRBD2
clone_size: NA
cdr3_nt: TGTGCCAGCAGTTTAAGCGGGAGACTAAGCAATGAGCAGTTCTTC
cdr3_aa: CASSLSGRLSNEQFF

v_call: TRBV6-5
j_call: TRBJ2-7
d_call: TRBD2
clone_size: once
cdr3_nt: TGTGCCAGCAGTTACTCGGGGTCTAGCGGATACGAGCAGTACTTC
cdr3_aa: CASSYSGSSGYEQYF

v_call: TRBV18
j_call: TRBJ1-2
d_call: NA
clone_size: NA
cdr3_nt: TGTGCCAGCTCAGAAGAGGGTGACTATGGCTACACCTTC
cdr3_aa: CASSEEGDYGYTF

v_call: TRBV7-8
j_call: TRBJ2-5
d_call: NA
clone_size: few
cdr3_nt: TGTGCCAGCAGCCAAGAACAGGATCAAGAGACCCAGTACTTC
cdr3_aa: CASSQEQDQETQYF

v_call: TRBV5-1
j_call: TRBJ1-2
d_call: NA
clone_size: NA
cdr3_nt: TGCGCCAGCAGCTTGGAACAGCCCCTTATACTAAACTATGGCTACACCTTC
cdr3_aa: CASSLEQPLILNYGYTF

v_call: TRBV25-1
j_call: TRBJ1-1
d_call: NA
clone_size: NA
cdr3_nt: TGTGCCAGCAGTGAGCCAGGACAGCTGAACACTGAAGCTTTCTTT
cdr3_aa: CASSEPGQLNTEAFF

v_call: TRBV19
j_call: TRBJ2-2
d_call: NA
clone_size: NA
cdr3_nt: TGTGCCAGTAGTATAGGGCAGGGGCTCACCGGGGAGCTGTTTTTT
cdr3_aa: CASSIGQGLTGELFF

v_call: TRBV14
j_call: TRBJ2-5
d_call: TRBD2
clone_size: NA
cdr3_nt: TGTGCCAGCAGCCAAGATGTGGGGCTAGCGGCGGAGACCCAGTACTTC
cdr3_aa: CASSQDVGLAAETQYF

v_call: TRBV6-5
j_call: TRBJ2-3
d_call: NA
clone_size: NA
cdr3_nt: TGTGCCAGCAGTTACGACGGGACCACAGATACGCAGTATTTT
cdr3_aa: CASSYDGTTDTQYF

v_call: TRBV7-9
j_call: TRBJ2-5
d_call: TRBD2
clone_size: NA
cdr3_nt: TGTGCCAGCAGCTTAGAAATAGCGGGAGGAGAGACCCAGTACTTC
cdr3_aa: CASSLEIAGGETQYF

v_call: TRBV29-1
j_call: TRBJ1-2
d_call: NA
clone_size: NA
cdr3_nt: TGCAGCGTGGACTCGAATGGCTACACCTTC
cdr3_aa: CSVDSNGYTF

v_call: TRBV6-5
j_call: TRBJ2-7
d_call: TRBD2
clone_size: NA
cdr3_nt: TGTGCCAGCAGTCAACCGGGACTAGAGTTTTACGAGCAGTACTTC
cdr3_aa: CASSQPGLEFYEQYF

v_call: TRBV11-2
j_call: TRBJ2-7
d_call: TRBD2
clone_size: NA
cdr3_nt: TGTGCCAGCAGCTTAGGACTAGCGGGCTACGAGCAGTACTTC
cdr3_aa: CASSLGLAGYEQYF

v_call: TRBV10-3
j_call: TRBJ2-1
d_call: TRBD2
clone_size: NA
cdr3_nt: TGTGCCATCAGTGATCAGGGACTAGTTGTCTATGAGCAGTTCTTC
cdr3_aa: CAISDQGLVVYEQFF

v_call: TRBV7-6
j_call: TRBJ2-6
d_call: NA
clone_size: NA
cdr3_nt: TGTGCCAGCAGCGACCTTTCTGGGGCCAACGTCCTGACTTTC
cdr3_aa: CASSDLSGANVLTF

v_call: TRBV30
j_call: TRBJ2-5
d_call: TRBD1
clone_size: NA
cdr3_nt: TGTGCCTGGAGTGTAGGGGCAGGGGGCTTCCTGGAGACCCAGTACTTC
cdr3_aa: CAWSVGAGGFLETQYF

v_call: TRBV27
j_call: TRBJ2-7
d_call: NA
clone_size: NA
cdr3_nt: TGTGCCAGCTCCCTTGGAGGGACAGCCTACGAGCAGTACTTC
cdr3_aa: CASSLGGTAYEQYF

v_call: TRBV7-9
j_call: TRBJ2-1
d_call: TRBD1
clone_size: NA
cdr3_nt: TGTGCCAGCTCGAGGCAGGGGGCTTACAATGAGCAGTTCTTC
cdr3_aa: CASSRQGAYNEQFF

v_call: TRBV9
j_call: TRBJ2-2
d_call: TRBD2
clone_size: NA
cdr3_nt: TGTGCCAGCAGCGTAGGCTCGTCCTGGACTAGCGGTTACACCGGGGAGCTGTTTTTT
cdr3_aa: CASSVGSSWTSGYTGELFF

v_call: TRBV5-4
j_call: TRBJ2-2
d_call: NA
clone_size: NA
cdr3_nt: TGTGCCAGCAGCTTTACAGTGGGGAACACCGGGGAGCTGTTTTTT
cdr3_aa: CASSFTVGNTGELFF

v_call: TRBV19
j_call: TRBJ1-6
d_call: NA
clone_size: NA
cdr3_nt: TGTGCCAGTATGGAGGGCAGCGGGAGCTCCTATAATTCACCCCTCCACTTT
cdr3_aa: CASMEGSGSSYNSPLHF

v_call: TRBV6-5
j_call: TRBJ2-7
d_call: NA
clone_size: NA
cdr3_nt: TGTGCCAGCAGCCACCAACAGGGCCAACCCTACGAGCAGTACTTC
cdr3_aa: CASSHQQGQPYEQYF

v_call: TRBV5-6
j_call: TRBJ2-7
d_call: NA
clone_size: NA
cdr3_nt: TGTGCCAGCAGTTTGGACACGTCCTACGAGCAGTACTTC
cdr3_aa: CASSLDTSYEQYF

v_call: TRBV5-6
j_call: TRBJ2-2
d_call: NA
clone_size: once
cdr3_nt: TGTGCCAGCAGCGCGGGACACACAATTGCCGGGGAGCTGTTTTTT
cdr3_aa: CASSAGHTIAGELFF

v_call: TRBV9
j_call: TRBJ2-1
d_call: NA
clone_size: few
cdr3_nt: TGTGCCAGCAGCGTATGGGACTTCTACAATGAGCAGTTCTTC
cdr3_aa: CASSVWDFYNEQFF

v_call: TRBV29-1
j_call: TRBJ2-7
d_call: NA
clone_size: NA
cdr3_nt: TGCAGCGTAAGTCACGGACACCAATACGAGCAGTACTTC
cdr3_aa: CSVSHGHQYEQYF

v_call: TRBV10-3
j_call: TRBJ2-2
d_call: NA
clone_size: NA
cdr3_nt: TGTGCCATCAGCCCTTCAGTGTCATCCGGGGAGCTGTTTTTT
cdr3_aa: CAISPSVSSGELFF

v_call: TRBV7-9
j_call: TRBJ2-1
d_call: NA
clone_size: NA
cdr3_nt: TGTGCCAGCAGCTCCAACAATGAGCAGTTCTTC
cdr3_aa: CASSSNNEQFF

v_call: TRBV11-2
j_call: TRBJ2-1
d_call: TRBD2
clone_size: NA
cdr3_nt: TGTGCCAGCAGCGTGGGAGCGGGAGGGGGGAATGAGCAGTTCTTC
cdr3_aa: CASSVGAGGGNEQFF

v_call: TRBV29-1
j_call: TRBJ1-1
d_call: NA
clone_size: once
cdr3_nt: TGCAGCGTTGAAGGGGGTTACCCCGATGAAGCTTTCTTT
cdr3_aa: CSVEGGYPDEAFF

v_call: TRBV27
j_call: TRBJ2-2
d_call: NA
clone_size: NA
cdr3_nt: TGTGCCAGCAGTCCCCCCTCTAGGGGCACCGGGGAGCTGTTTTTT
cdr3_aa: CASSPPSRGTGELFF

v_call: TRBV5-1
j_call: TRBJ2-3
d_call: NA
clone_size: NA
cdr3_nt: TGCGCCAGCAGCTTGGCGGGGCGGACTAGCACAGATACGCAGTATTTT
cdr3_aa: CASSLAGRTSTDTQYF

v_call: TRBV6-5
j_call: TRBJ2-7
d_call: NA
clone_size: once
cdr3_nt: TGTGCCAGCAGGACGGGATACGAGCAGTACTTC
cdr3_aa: CASRTGYEQYF

v_call: TRBV7-6
j_call: TRBJ2-1
d_call: TRBD2
clone_size: once
cdr3_nt: TGTGCCAGCAGCGGGACTAGCGGAAGCTCCTACAATGAGCAGTTCTTC
cdr3_aa: CASSGTSGSSYNEQFF

v_call: TRBV5-5
j_call: TRBJ2-1
d_call: NA
clone_size: NA
cdr3_nt: TGTGCCAGCAGTCCGGGGAATGAGCAGTTCTTC
cdr3_aa: CASSPGNEQFF

v_call: TRBV7-2
j_call: TRBJ2-7
d_call: NA
clone_size: NA
cdr3_nt: TGTGCCAGCACTGAGACAGGTTCCTACGAGCAGTACTTC
cdr3_aa: CASTETGSYEQYF

v_call: TRBV27
j_call: TRBJ1-1
d_call: TRBD1
clone_size: NA
cdr3_nt: TGTGCCAGCAGCCCAGGGGGGCTCATGAACACTGAAGCTTTCTTT
cdr3_aa: CASSPGGLMNTEAFF

v_call: TRBV29-1
j_call: TRBJ2-1
d_call: TRBD2
clone_size: NA
cdr3_nt: TGCAGCGTTGATGGAAGCGGGGGATCCTACAATGAGCAGTTCTTC
cdr3_aa: CSVDGSGGSYNEQFF

v_call: TRBV7-3
j_call: TRBJ2-7
d_call: NA
clone_size: NA
cdr3_nt: TGTGCCAGCAGCTTAACGGACAACGTCTACGAGCAGTACTTC
cdr3_aa: CASSLTDNVYEQYF

v_call: TRBV7-3
j_call: TRBJ2-7
d_call: TRBD1
clone_size: NA
cdr3_nt: TGTGCCAGCAGCTTAGGAGGGACAGGAACCTACGAGCAGTACTTC
cdr3_aa: CASSLGGTGTYEQYF

v_call: TRBV5-1
j_call: TRBJ2-1
d_call: NA
clone_size: NA
cdr3_nt: TGCGCCAGCAGCTTGGCAGGGCTTAACCGGGAGCAGTTCTTC
cdr3_aa: CASSLAGLNREQFF

v_call: TRBV12-5
j_call: TRBJ2-7
d_call: TRBD2
clone_size: NA
cdr3_nt: TGTGCTAGTGGCCCGGGGGGGGCCTCCTACGAGCAGTACTTC
cdr3_aa: CASGPGGASYEQYF

v_call: TRBV7-9
j_call: TRBJ1-5
d_call: NA
clone_size: NA
cdr3_nt: TGTGCCAGCAGCTCGACACATCAGCCCCAGCATTTT
cdr3_aa: CASSSTHQPQHF

v_call: TRBV30
j_call: TRBJ1-1
d_call: NA
clone_size: NA
cdr3_nt: TGTGCCTGGAGTTTGCCGAACACTGAAGCTTTCTTT
cdr3_aa: CAWSLPNTEAFF

v_call: TRBV6-5
j_call: TRBJ2-7
d_call: NA
clone_size: NA
cdr3_nt: TGTGCCAGCAGCCTCGGGGGTTCCTACGAGCAGTACTTC
cdr3_aa: CASSLGGSYEQYF

v_call: TRBV29-1
j_call: TRBJ2-1
d_call: TRBD2
clone_size: NA
cdr3_nt: TGCAGCGTTGAGAGAGGACTAGCGGACGCGAATGAGCAGTTCTTC
cdr3_aa: CSVERGLADANEQFF

v_call: TRBV19
j_call: TRBJ2-1
d_call: NA
clone_size: NA
cdr3_nt: TGTGCCAGTAGTATGCCAGCTTCCTACAATGAGCAGTTCTTC
cdr3_aa: CASSMPASYNEQFF